This TCR beta chain was retrieved from a study of blood T cell repertoires in COVID-19. Across the whole study: Sources were T cells, B-cell-depleted T cells, or PBMCs; the material itself was cDNA or gDNA.

Original handling: The authors estimated nucleated cell counts from reference gene primer amplification. Method: immunoSEQ multiplex PCR; TCRdb's copy keeps in-frame clones and lacks some. V and J calls plus clone size are reproduced from that table; the DNA served to infer D and trimming. The table has about 47,000 clones, over 75% seen once. Regarding this clone: The junction departs from germline at one end; a sequencing error may be responsible.

The CDR3 totals 14 residues. Germline V gene lookup returns CDR1 KGHSH and CDR2 LQKENI. The clonotype originates from a man aged 70 or older with active COVID-19. This chain links TRBV18 with TRBJ1-2, with 7 positions matching TRBD1. Sequencing was performed on peripheral blood. This chain's CDR3 is CASSRNRGYYDYTF. The CDR3 DNA sequence: TGTGCCAGCTCCCGGAACAGGGGCTATTATGACTACACCTTC.